This record covers a single T cell receptor beta chain. The sample comes from a study of shared clonotypes between healthy human individuals. The protocol was immunoSEQ multiplex PCR, while the TCRdb copy is restricted to in-frame clones and leaves out a portion. The sample gives about 2.3 million clones, over 85% of which show up once; under 0.45% is in the top ten. The germline V gene has CDR1 SGHVS and CDR2 FNYEAQ. The CDR3 is made up of 16 amino acids. V gave up 5 bases and J gave up 8 bases, with 22 bases separating them. The sequencing input was naive CD4+ T cells from PBMCs. Specified subset: CD45RA+ positively selected. The clonotype comes from a young man in good health. Some clones in this sample may be carry-over from other donors' samples. The rearrangement joins TRBV7-6 to TRBJ2-1; unclear D gene. In DNA, the CDR3 is TGTGCCAGCAGCCCCCCAGAGACTTCCTACAATGATGAGCAGTTCTTC. Translation: CASSPPETSYNDEQFF.